The clone carrying this T cell receptor (beta chain) was detected a few times. Its specificity is unknown. This specimen comes from a study of T-cell memory formation after mild COVID-19. Study-wide background: TCR clustering was largely donor specific. Study results and caveats: Researchers report contracting CD4+ clones mostly in CM and EM, with CD8+ clones in EMRA. Clones contracting across day 15 to 85 had a balanced CD4/CD8 profile; later expanding clones leaned CD4+.

Per germline, CDR1 MNHEY and CDR2 SMNVEV (reference sequence). The CDR3 totals 13 residues. Trimming stripped 2 bases from V and 5 bases from J, with 9 bases between. TCRdb re-called the 5' RACE reads with MiXCR, one entry per CDR3 protein. The table has tens of thousands of distinct CDR3 sequences, around 13% seen once. Sequencing was carried out using PBMCs or a T cell subset sorted from them (not recorded which). The TCR was taken from an adult woman who had mild COVID-19 (a few samples of this study predate the infection). Cell type and time point are not known. The chain carries TRBV27 and TRBJ1-1; no clear D gene. CDR3 in DNA: TGTGCCAGCAGTTTACAGGACTCTACTGAAGCTTTCTTT. Protein sequence: CASSLQDSTEAFF.